This T cell receptor (beta chain) came from a study of OX40 agonist ivuxolimab in advanced cancers. Study outcomes and limitations: Normalized T-cell clonal expansion was also low in some nonresponders. There were, on average, more expanded clones in CD8+ T cells than in CD4+.

Using immunoSEQ multiplex PCR, the repertoire was profiled, and TCRdb retains in-frame clones only, with some absent. The table shows about 35,000 clones, with approximately 72% occurring only once. This clone was recorded only once. Its target is not known. J gave up 4 bases and V 3 bases, and 6 bases lay outside the gene matches. CDR1 is SGHRS and CDR2 is YFSETQ in the germline V gene. The CDR3 covers 14 residues. The material was CD4+ or CD8+ T cells sorted from blood, obtained in a trial of the OX40 agonist ivuxolimab. The TCR comes from an adult with an advanced solid tumor such as melanoma, head and neck, liver or kidney cancer. The chain uses TRBV5-1 and TRBJ2-5, with 7 nucleotides matching TRBD2. The CDR3 coding sequence is TGCGCCAGCAGCTGGACTAGTACCGGAGAGACCCAGTACTTC. This translates into CASSWTSTGETQYF.